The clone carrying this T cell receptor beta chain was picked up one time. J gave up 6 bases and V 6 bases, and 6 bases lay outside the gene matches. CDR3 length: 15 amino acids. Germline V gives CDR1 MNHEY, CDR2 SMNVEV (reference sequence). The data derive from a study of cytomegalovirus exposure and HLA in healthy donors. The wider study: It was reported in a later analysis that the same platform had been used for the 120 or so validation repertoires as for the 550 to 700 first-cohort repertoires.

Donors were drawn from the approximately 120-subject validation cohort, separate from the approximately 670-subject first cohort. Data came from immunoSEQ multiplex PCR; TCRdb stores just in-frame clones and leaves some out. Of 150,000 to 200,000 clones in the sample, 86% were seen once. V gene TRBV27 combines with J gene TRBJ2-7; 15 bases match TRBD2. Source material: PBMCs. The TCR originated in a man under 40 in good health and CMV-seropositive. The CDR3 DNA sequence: TGTGCCAGCAGACCGGGACTAGCGGGAGGAGGCGAGCAGTACTTC. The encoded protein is CASRPGLAGGGEQYF.